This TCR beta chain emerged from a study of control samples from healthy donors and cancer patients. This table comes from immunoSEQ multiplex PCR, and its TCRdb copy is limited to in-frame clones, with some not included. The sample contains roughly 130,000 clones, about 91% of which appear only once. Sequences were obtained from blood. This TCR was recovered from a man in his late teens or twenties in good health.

CDR3 sequence: CSASAGLNEKLFF. DNA of the CDR3: TGCAGTGCTAGTGCGGGGTTGAATGAAAAACTGTTTTTT. The rearrangement joins TRBV20-1 to TRBJ1-4, with D hard to call. This CDR3 region has 13 residues. Germline V gene lookup returns CDR1 DFQATT and CDR2 SNEGSKA (reference sequence). The V gene lost 3 bases and the J gene lost 5 bases, with 10 bases spanning the gap.